The 3 T cell receptor beta chains reported below all come from one sample, sequenced in a study of Graves' ophthalmopathy and Graves' hyperthyroidism. TCR beta CDR3 amplification used RNA transcripts. Amplification began with first-round RT-PCR using HTBI primers, then second-round multiplex PCR was performed. TCRdb recomputed calls from the multiplex PCR reads with MiXCR, one row per CDR3 protein. In the table there are about 58,000 distinct CDR3 sequences, roughly 47% of which are singletons. The specimen was peripheral blood. Receptors originate from an adult woman with Graves' ophthalmopathy.

This clonotype was counted between two and nine times. The V call is TRBV10-2, the J call TRBJ2-2; D might be TRBD1 (5 bases). The CDR3 contains 15 residues. The germline gives CDR1 WSHSY, CDR2 SAAADI. The germline V and J ends were trimmed by 6 bases and 1 base, with 12 bases remaining between them. CDR3 coding DNA: TGCGCCAGCAGAATGGGGCAGGGGAACACCGGGGAGCTGTTTTTT. This translates into CASRMGQGNTGELFF.

In this sample, this clonotype turned up many times. The V call is TRBV6-1, the J call TRBJ2-7, with unresolved D. The CDR3 covers 14 residues. Trimming took off 7 bases at V and 5 bases at J, with 18 bases between the two ends. Germline V lookup: CDR1 MNHNS, CDR2 SASEGT. CDR3 coding DNA: TGTGCCAGCAAGAGCAGGCAGATGAGCGACGAGCAGTACTTC. Residues: CASKSRQMSDEQYF.

The chain uses TRBV20-1 and TRBJ1-4; 7 positions agree with TRBD1. The length of the CDR3 is 15 residues. V lost 2 bases and J lost 2; bases outside the gene matches: 5. CDR1 and CDR2 (germline): DFQATT, SNEGSKA (reference sequence). Written as DNA, the CDR3 is TGCAGTGCTAGACAGGGGGGGCTTACTAATGAAAAACTGTTTTTT. Amino acid sequence: CSARQGGLTNEKLFF.